What follows are 12 T cell receptor beta chains derived from one specimen sequenced in a study of blood T cell repertoires in COVID-19. Profiling relied on immunoSEQ multiplex PCR, and the TCRdb table lists in-frame clones only, not all of them. Of 110,000 to 150,000 clones listed, approximately 78% are singletons. The sequencing input was PBMCs or T cells enriched from blood (not recorded which). Source of these receptors: a woman aged 50 to 60 who had recovered from COVID-19.

J is TRBJ1-2 and V is TRBV5-4, with 8 bases matching TRBD1. CDR1 is SGHNT and CDR2 is YYREEE in the germline V gene (reference sequence). The CDR3 spans 13 residues. The trim removed 4 bases at V and 4 bases at J, leaving 3 bases unmatched. The DNA of the CDR3 is TGTGCCAGCAGCCGAACAGGGGGCTATGGCTACACCTTC. Its translation is CASSRTGGYGYTF.

A few counts support this clone. The chain carries TRBV6-5 and TRBJ1-1; a weak D match, TRBD1 (6 bases). Germline V gene lookup returns CDR1 MNHEY and CDR2 SVGAGI. V shed 8 bases and J shed 7 bases, with 11 bases lying between them. This CDR3 spans 11 amino acids. CDR3 sequence: CASEGVHEAFF. In nucleotides, the CDR3 is TGTGCCAGCGAGGGGGTTCATGAAGCTTTCTTT.

Points on this clone: An end of the junction differs from the germline gene, which may be a read error. The gene calls are TRBV14 and TRBJ2-1; 14 nucleotides line up with TRBD2. Germline V gene sequence: CDR1 SGHDN, CDR2 FVKESK. The CDR3 is 14 amino acids. The CDR3 DNA follows: TGTGCCAGCAGCCAGCTCGGGACTAGCGGGGGCATTCTCTTC. Its protein is CASSQLGTSGGILF.

V is TRBV18 and J is TRBJ2-3, with D perhaps TRBD2 (5 bases). Trimming stripped 3 bases from V and 1 base from J, with 17 bases between. The CDR3 sequence is 17 residues long. Germline V gene sequence: CDR1 KGHSH, CDR2 LQKENI. The CDR3 sequence: CASSPRSLREGTDTQYF. The CDR3 nucleotides read TGTGCCAGCTCACCCCGCAGCCTCCGGGAAGGCACAGATACGCAGTATTTT.

The V call is TRBV3-1 (or the pseudogene TRBV3-2), the J call TRBJ1-4, with D possibly being TRBD1 (5 bases). CDR3 length: 14 amino acids. CDR1 LGHDT and CDR2 YNNKEL come from the germline V gene (reference sequence). V was clipped by 5 bases and J by 7 bases, with 14 bases between them. The chain's CDR3 is CASSGPTTGEKLFF. For the CDR3, the DNA is TGTGCCAGCAGCGGACCCACCACAGGTGAAAAACTGTTTTTT.

V gene TRBV9 combines with J gene TRBJ2-7; TRBD2 matches at 10 bases. Per germline, CDR1 SGDLS and CDR2 YYNGEE. Trimming took 1 base from V and 0 from J; bases not matched to a gene: 7. The CDR3 contains 17 residues. DNA for the CDR3: TGTGCCAGCAGCGTAAGCACTAGCGGGGAGATCTCCTACGAGCAGTACTTC. This sequence encodes CASSVSTSGEISYEQYF.

This CDR3 reads CASSSIDDSTEAFF. The DNA for the CDR3 is TGCGCCAGCAGCTCCATAGATGATAGCACTGAAGCTTTCTTT. This chain joins TRBV5-1 and TRBJ1-1; unclear D gene. Germline-derived CDR1 and CDR2 are SGHRS and YFSETQ. This CDR3 region has 14 residues. Between the trimmed V and J ends, which lost 3 bases and 4 bases, there was a span of 13 bases.

CDR3 sequence (DNA): TGTGCCAGCAGTTCCCCCCTCTCCTACGAGCAGTACGTC. As protein: CASSSPLSYEQYV. This chain joins TRBV6-2 or TRBV6-3 and TRBJ2-7; D unresolved. Germline lookup yields CDR1 MNHEY and CDR2 SVGEGT. This CDR3 is built from 13 residues. V was pared by 4 bases and J by 0 bases, with 7 bases between.

The chain combines TRBV5-1 with TRBJ2-1, with D possibly matching TRBD1 (6 bases). This CDR3 spans 16 amino acids. V dropped 4 bases and J dropped 9 bases, with 23 bases sitting between them. Germline V gene sequence: CDR1 SGHRS, CDR2 YFSETQ. The CDR3 loop is CASSRLRQAHPVEQFF. CDR3 sequence (DNA): TGCGCCAGCAGCCGTCTAAGACAGGCCCATCCCGTTGAGCAGTTCTTC.

The gene calls are TRBV7-9 and TRBJ2-5, with D possibly TRBD1 on 6 matching bases. The V gene lost 6 bases and the J gene lost 2 bases, with 13 bases spanning the gap. Per germline, CDR1 SEHNR and CDR2 FQNEAQ (reference sequence). The CDR3 totals 14 residues. CDR3 coding DNA: TGTGCCAGCAGTTCAGGACAGAGACAAGAGACCCAGTACTTC. Protein: CASSSGQRQETQYF.

This clone appeared once. This chain links TRBV2 with TRBJ1-1; a weak D match, TRBD1 (5 bases). V was pared by 7 bases and J by 2 bases, with 11 bases between. CDR3 length: 13 amino acids. Germline assignment: CDR1 SNHLY and CDR2 FYNNEI. The CDR3 sequence: CASTPRVNTEAFF. Written as DNA, the CDR3 is TGTGCCAGCACCCCCAGGGTAAACACTGAAGCTTTCTTT.

The chain uses TRBV7-9 and TRBJ1-2; D perhaps matches TRBD1 (5 bases). Trimming took 4 bases from V and 7 from J, leaving 16 bases between them. From germline, CDR1 is SEHNR and CDR2 FQNEAQ (reference sequence). This CDR3 has 14 residues. DNA of the CDR3: TGTGCCAGCAGCTCCTCGGTGGGGCGGGGTGGCTACACCTTC. Its translation: CASSSSVGRGGYTF.